This entry lists 17 T cell receptor beta chains sequenced from one sample in a study of T cell repertoires in ileal Crohn's disease. Sequencing was performed with immunoSEQ multiplex PCR; in TCRdb, only in-frame clones are kept and a portion is missing. This sample has 13,000 or so clones, with approximately 79% found just once. Time point specified: inflamed ileum from the surgical specimen. The sample comprised ileal tissue. These receptors came from an adult with Crohn's disease.

This clone was seen only a few times. The V gene is TRBV15, the J gene TRBJ1-6, with D unresolved. V was cut by 2 bases and J by 7 bases, with 3 bases left in between. Looked up from germline, CDR1 is LNHNV and CDR2 is YYDKDF (reference sequence). This CDR3 region has 12 residues. The CDR3 bases are TGTGCCACCAGCAGACCGAATTCACCCCTCCACTTT. The encoded protein is CATSRPNSPLHF.

The chain couples TRBV6-1 to TRBJ1-5, with D possibly being TRBD1 (5 bases). The V gene's germline CDR1 is MNHNS and CDR2 SASEGT. V gave up 3 bases and J gave up 9 bases, with 12 bases separating them. This CDR3 is 13 amino acids long. The CDR3 sequence is CASSEGGQGPQHF. In DNA form, the CDR3 reads TGTGCCAGCAGTGAGGGCGGACAAGGGCCCCAGCATTTT.

This sequence joins TRBV25-1 and TRBJ1-2; TRBD1 agrees at 7 bases. After removal of 4 bases from V and 7 bases from J, the junction contained 9 bases not matched to a gene. Germline V gives CDR1 MGHDK, CDR2 SYGVNS. This CDR3 spans 14 amino acids. The CDR3 sequence: CASSARGGSSGYTF. For the CDR3, the DNA is TGTGCCAGCAGTGCCAGGGGGGGATCGAGTGGCTACACCTTC.

V and J are TRBV10-3 and TRBJ1-4, with TRBD1 as a possible D gene (5 bases). The CDR3 spans 14 residues. V was shortened by 2 bases and J by 8 bases, with 12 bases between the two germline ends. The V gene's germline CDR1 is ENHRY and CDR2 SYGVKD. Written as DNA, the CDR3 is TGTGCCATCAGTGAGGGGACCAGGCGGGAAAAACTGTTTTTT. Translated, it gives CAISEGTRREKLFF.

This clone was detected a few times. This chain links TRBV21-1 with TRBJ2-7; no DNA check was done on the table's D call, TRBD2. TRBV21-1 corresponds to a pseudogene. This CDR3 comprises 17 residues. CDR3 region: CASSKGESGGATYEQYF. The CDR3 DNA follows: TGTGCCAGCAGCAAAGGGGAAAGCGGGGGGGCCACCTACGAGCAGTACTTC.

The chain uses TRBV10-2 and TRBJ1-5; D uncertain. V was trimmed by 5 bases and J by 0 bases, leaving 11 bases between them. CDR3 length: 15 residues. Germline V lookup: CDR1 WSHSY, CDR2 SAAADI. For the CDR3, the DNA is TGCGCCAGCAGTTGGAAGGGAGATAGCAATCAGCCCCAGCATTTT. Amino acids: CASSWKGDSNQPQHF.

The chain is built from TRBV23-1 and TRBJ2-7; D uncertain. TRBV23-1 is flagged as an ORF with uncertain function. CDR3 length: 10 amino acids. V shed 4 bases and J shed 6 bases, with 4 bases lying between them. The CDR3 is CASSRPEQYF. The CDR3 bases are TGCGCCAGCAGTCGGCCCGAGCAGTACTTC.

This chain connects TRBV18 to TRBJ2-5; D may be TRBD2 (5 bases). The CDR3 spans 15 residues. The germline V gene has CDR1 KGHSH and CDR2 LQKENI. V lost 2 bases to trimming and J lost 1 base, with 11 bases between them. CDR3 in amino acids: CASSPRLGSQETQYF. CDR3 bases: TGTGCCAGCTCACCAAGGTTAGGGAGCCAAGAGACCCAGTACTTC. Full variable domain (rest looked up from reference TRBV18 and TRBJ2-5): NAGVMQNPRHLVRRRGQEARLRCSPMKGHSHVYWYRQLPEEGLKFMVYLQKENIIDESGMPKERFSAEFPKEGPSILRIQQVVRGDSAAYFCASSPRLGSQETQYFGPGTRLLVL.

This clone came up a few times. This chain connects TRBV10-2 to TRBJ1-4; D is uncertain. CDR3 length: 12 amino acids. Trimming cost V 9 bases and J 8 bases, with 13 bases left between them. Germline values: CDR1 WSHSY, CDR2 SAAADI. The CDR3 DNA reads TGCGCCAGTCGAGGGCTGCACGAAAAACTGTTTTTT. Amino acids: CASRGLHEKLFF.

Points on this clone: A read error may produce the germline difference seen at one junction end. Here the CDR3 reads CASLEGRDTDTRYF. The CDR3 DNA is TGTGCCAGTTTAGAGGGGCGGGACACAGATACGCGGTATTTT. The chain joins TRBV6-1 to TRBJ2-3; either TRBD1 or TRBD2 may fit D (6 bases each). This CDR3 contains 14 residues. Germline-derived CDR1 and CDR2 are MNHNS and SASEGT.

CDR3 DNA: TGTGCCAGCCTTAGCGGGAACAATGAGCAGTTCTTC. Protein sequence: CASLSGNNEQFF. The gene calls are TRBV5-4 and TRBJ2-1, with TRBD2 identical over 8 bases. Germline CDR1 is SGHNT and CDR2 is YYREEE (reference sequence). V lost 7 bases to trimming and J lost 5 bases; unmatched junction nucleotides: 2. The CDR3 is made up of 12 amino acids.

The chain combines TRBV25-1 with TRBJ1-6, with 7 bases identical to TRBD1. Germline-derived CDR1 and CDR2 are MGHDK and SYGVNS. The CDR3 sequence is 14 residues long. V trimming: 9 bases; J trimming: 3 bases; junction bases outside the gene matches: 5. CDR3: CASQRQGYNSPLHF. CDR3 nucleotide sequence: TGTGCCAGTCAACGACAGGGCTATAATTCACCCCTCCACTTT.

The rearrangement links TRBV15 to TRBJ2-5; a possible D gene is TRBD1 (6 bases). Trimming removed 1 base at V and 5 bases at J, with 11 bases between. The CDR3 is 14 amino acids. Germline loops: CDR1 LNHNV, CDR2 YYDKDF (reference sequence). CDR3 sequence: CATSRGTVGETQYF. The CDR3, as DNA: TGTGCCACCAGCAGAGGGACAGTCGGGGAGACCCAGTACTTC.

The J gene is TRBJ2-1, the V gene TRBV5-1; 11 nucleotides match TRBD2. Losses at the gene ends were 0 bases for V and 3 bases for J; bases not matched to a gene: 5. There are 17 residues in the CDR3. Germline lookup yields CDR1 SGHRS and CDR2 YFSETQ. CDR3 sequence: CASSLGLLAGVYNEQFF. In DNA form, the CDR3 reads TGCGCCAGCAGCTTGGGCCTACTAGCGGGGGTCTACAATGAGCAGTTCTTC.

The chain carries TRBV6-1 and TRBJ1-1, with D unclear. This CDR3 region has 12 residues. Germline lookup yields CDR1 MNHNS and CDR2 SASEGT. The CDR3 DNA reads as TGTGCGGCGGTAGGGTGGAACACTGAAGCTTTCTTT. It codes for CAAVGWNTEAFF.

This chain connects TRBV7-8 to TRBJ1-1; D uncertain. CDR1 SGHVS and CDR2 FQNEAQ come from the germline V gene. The ends were cut back, 3 bases at V and 0 bases at J, with 5 bases in the middle. This CDR3 contains 13 residues. The CDR3 region is CASSFWVNTEAFF. CDR3 DNA sequence: TGTGCCAGCAGCTTTTGGGTGAACACTGAAGCTTTCTTT.

This chain connects TRBV7-9 to TRBJ2-5, with 7 bases matching TRBD1. The CDR3 is 14 amino acids. Germline V lookup: CDR1 SEHNR, CDR2 FQNEAQ (reference sequence). V trimming: 5 bases; J trimming: 2 bases; junction bases outside the gene matches: 5. CDR3 bases: TGTGCCAGCAGCCCCGACAGGGAGCAAGAGACCCAGTACTTC. Translated, it gives CASSPDREQETQYF.